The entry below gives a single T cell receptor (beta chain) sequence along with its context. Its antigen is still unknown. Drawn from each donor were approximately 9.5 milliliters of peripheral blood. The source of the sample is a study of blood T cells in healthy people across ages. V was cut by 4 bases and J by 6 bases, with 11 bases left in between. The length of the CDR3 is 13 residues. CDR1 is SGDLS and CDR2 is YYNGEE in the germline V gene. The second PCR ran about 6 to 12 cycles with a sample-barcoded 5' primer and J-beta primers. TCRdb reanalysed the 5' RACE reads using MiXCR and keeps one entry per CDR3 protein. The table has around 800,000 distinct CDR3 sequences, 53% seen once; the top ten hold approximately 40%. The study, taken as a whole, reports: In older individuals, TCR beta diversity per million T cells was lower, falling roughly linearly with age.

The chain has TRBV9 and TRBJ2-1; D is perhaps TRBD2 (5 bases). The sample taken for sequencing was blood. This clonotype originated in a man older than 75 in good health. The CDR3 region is CASSTPGSNEQFF. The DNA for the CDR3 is TGTGCCAGCAGCACCCCGGGAAGCAATGAGCAGTTCTTC.